This T cell receptor beta chain was retrieved from a study of PD-L1 blockade in urothelial cancer. Study in general: Patients went on atezolizumab in about 2014, receiving 1,200 mg intravenously every 3 weeks. Males with urothelial cancer arising in the bladder constituted most of the 29 patients. The authors examined blood 3 weeks (second dose) and 6 weeks after treatment start.

As to time point: pretreatment peripheral blood. V trimming: 6 bases; J trimming: 6 bases; junction bases outside the gene matches: 13. Germline V CDR1 and CDR2: KGHSH, LQKENI. The length of the CDR3 is 15 residues. TCR analog templates of synthetic origin were spiked into each PCR. TCRdb keeps only in-frame clones here, not all; method: immunoSEQ multiplex PCR. The repertoire holds tens of thousands of clones, 84% seen once, with 2% to 2.5% in the top ten. Sequencing used PBMCs, obtained around atezolizumab (anti-PD-L1) treatment. This TCR was recovered from a man between 60 and 75 years old with urothelial cancer. The rearrangement links TRBV18 to TRBJ1-2, with 7 bases lining up with TRBD1. The DNA for the CDR3 is TGTGCCAGCTCCCAGGACGGAGGGGGACAGCATGGCTACACCTTC. Translating it yields CASSQDGGGQHGYTF. Complete variable domain (other parts from reference TRBV18 and TRBJ1-2): NAGVMQNPRHLVRRRGQEARLRCSPMKGHSHVYWYRQLPEEGLKFMVYLQKENIIDESGMPKERFSAEFPKEGPSILRIQQVVRGDSAAYFCASSQDGGGQHGYTFGSGTRLTVV.